This TCR beta chain was captured in a study of metastatic and nonmetastatic thyroid tumors. Across the study: A comparison of repertoires was made across blood and tumor or nodule tissue from malignant and benign thyroid patients. The study, taken as a whole, reports: Malignant thyroid tumors reportedly exceeded benign nodules significantly in TCR beta diversity, with the difference appearing in blood and tumor.

All patients were treatment-naive before thyroid surgery. The CDR3 covers 16 residues. Unmatched junction bases numbered 6, after V lost 3 bases and J lost 7 bases. Germline V gene lookup returns CDR1 MDHEN and CDR2 SYDVKM. Concerning this clone: Its antigen is not known.

Through MiXCR, TCRdb re-clonotyped the PCR reads. The sample holds approximately 17,000 clones, 25% to 30% seen once. The sample consisted of tumor tissue. The TCR comes from a female donor with papillary thyroid cancer or a benign thyroid nodule (not recorded which). Some clones in this sample may be carry-over from other donors' samples. V and J are TRBV28 and TRBJ1-6, with TRBD1 identical over 10 bases. The CDR3 nucleotides read TGTGCCAGCAGTTTGTGGGGACAGGGGTCAAATTCACCCCTCCACTTT. Its protein product is CASSLWGQGSNSPLHF.